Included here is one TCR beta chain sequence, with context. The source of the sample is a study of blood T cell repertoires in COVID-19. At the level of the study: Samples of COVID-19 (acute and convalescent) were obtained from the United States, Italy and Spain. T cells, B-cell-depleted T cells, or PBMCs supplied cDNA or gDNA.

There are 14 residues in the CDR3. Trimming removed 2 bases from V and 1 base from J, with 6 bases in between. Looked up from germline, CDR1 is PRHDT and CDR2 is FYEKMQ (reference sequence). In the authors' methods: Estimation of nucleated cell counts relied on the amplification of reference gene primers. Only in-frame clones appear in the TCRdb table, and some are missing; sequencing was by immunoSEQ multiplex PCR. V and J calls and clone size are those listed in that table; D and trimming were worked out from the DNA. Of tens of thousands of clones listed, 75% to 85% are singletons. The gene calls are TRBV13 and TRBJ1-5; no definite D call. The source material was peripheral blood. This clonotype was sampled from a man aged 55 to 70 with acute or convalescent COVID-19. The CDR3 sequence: CASSLRLSNQPQHF. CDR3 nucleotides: TGTGCCAGCAGCTTACGTCTGAGCAATCAGCCCCAGCATTTT.